These T cell receptor beta chains were read from a single sample in a study of vaccination and CD4 T cells after COVID-19. These receptors have no known antigen. TCRdb redid the calling of the PCR reads with MiXCR, one entry per CDR3 protein. The table shows about 15,000 distinct CDR3 sequences, with approximately 71% occurring only once. Sequences were obtained from CD4+ T cells from blood, cultured in vitro. Every receptor here comes from a human donor who had recovered from COVID-19. CDR3s include the opening cysteine and the closing phenylalanine or tryptophan. Fields, in order: clone size, J gene, CDR3 length, D gene, V gene, CDR3 protein, CDR3 DNA. D genes are given only for firm matches. Rows give clone size only sometimes, using once, few, many, or a class for an expanded clone.

abundance: few
j_gene: TRBJ2-5
len: 15
d_gene: TRBD1
v_gene: TRBV6-1
CDR3aa: CASNPNVRGRETQYF
CDR3nt: TGTGCCAGCAACCCGAACGTCAGGGGGAGAGAGACCCAGTACTTC

abundance: .
j_gene: TRBJ1-6
len: 13
d_gene: .
v_gene: TRBV19
CDR3aa: CASSIKAPSPLHF
CDR3nt: TGTGCCAGTAGTATCAAGGCCCCTTCACCCCTCCACTTT

abundance: .
j_gene: TRBJ2-6
len: 13
d_gene: .
v_gene: TRBV29-1
CDR3aa: CSVRVTGANVLTF
CDR3nt: TGCAGCGTTAGGGTTACGGGGGCCAACGTCCTGACTTTC

abundance: .
j_gene: TRBJ1-2
len: 12
d_gene: .
v_gene: TRBV20-1
CDR3aa: CSAAGKNYGYTF
CDR3nt: TGCAGTGCAGCAGGCAAAAACTATGGCTACACCTTC

abundance: .
j_gene: TRBJ1-1
len: 11
d_gene: .
v_gene: TRBV19
CDR3aa: CANREQGEAFF
CDR3nt: TGTGCCAATAGGGAACAGGGTGAAGCTTTCTTT

abundance: .
j_gene: TRBJ2-7
len: 14
d_gene: TRBD1
v_gene: TRBV28
CDR3aa: CASSGQVPTYEQYF
CDR3nt: TGTGCCAGCAGCGGACAGGTACCTACCTACGAGCAGTACTTC

abundance: .
j_gene: TRBJ1-2
len: 13
d_gene: .
v_gene: TRBV7-2
CDR3aa: CASSSQVYYGYTF
CDR3nt: TGTGCCAGCAGCTCACAGGTTTACTATGGCTACACCTTC

abundance: few
j_gene: TRBJ1-3
len: 14
d_gene: .
v_gene: TRBV27
CDR3aa: CASRLSAPGNTIYF
CDR3nt: TGTGCCAGCAGACTTTCAGCGCCGGGAAACACCATATATTTT

abundance: .
j_gene: TRBJ1-1
len: 13
d_gene: TRBD1
v_gene: TRBV6-2/TRBV6-3
CDR3aa: CASRTGGYTEAFF
CDR3nt: TGTGCCAGCAGGACAGGGGGCTACACTGAAGCTTTCTTT

abundance: .
j_gene: TRBJ1-5
len: 20
d_gene: .
v_gene: TRBV19
CDR3aa: CASKSVGGRIVAGSNQPQHF
CDR3nt: TGTGCCAGTAAGTCGGTGGGCGGACGTATAGTAGCGGGTAGCAATCAGCCCCAGCATTTT

abundance: few
j_gene: TRBJ1-2
len: 14
d_gene: TRBD1
v_gene: TRBV7-8
CDR3aa: CASSKDRGGYGYTF
CDR3nt: TGTGCCAGCAGCAAGGACAGGGGAGGGTATGGCTACACCTTC

abundance: .
j_gene: TRBJ1-6
len: 13
d_gene: .
v_gene: TRBV6-1
CDR3aa: CASSPGRNSPLHF
CDR3nt: TGTGCCAGCAGCCCCGGACGAAATTCACCCCTCCACTTT

abundance: .
j_gene: TRBJ1-5
len: 14
d_gene: .
v_gene: TRBV29-1
CDR3aa: CSVVWGLGNQPQHF
CDR3nt: TGCAGCGTTGTTTGGGGCTTGGGCAATCAGCCCCAGCATTTT

abundance: .
j_gene: TRBJ1-2
len: 14
d_gene: TRBD1
v_gene: TRBV7-2
CDR3aa: CASSPGQPAHGYTF
CDR3nt: TGTGCCAGCAGCCCGGGACAGCCGGCCCATGGCTACACCTTC

abundance: .
j_gene: TRBJ2-7
len: 15
d_gene: .
v_gene: TRBV6-2/TRBV6-3
CDR3aa: CASSYSMASTYEQYF
CDR3nt: TGTGCCAGCAGTTACTCGATGGCCAGTACCTACGAGCAGTACTTC

abundance: few
j_gene: TRBJ1-1
len: 14
d_gene: .
v_gene: TRBV27
CDR3aa: CASSSVRAITEAFF
CDR3nt: TGTGCCAGCAGTTCAGTAAGGGCCATAACTGAAGCTTTCTTC

abundance: few
j_gene: TRBJ2-7
len: 13
d_gene: .
v_gene: TRBV28
CDR3aa: CASSQGGTLEQYF
CDR3nt: TGTGCCAGCAGCCAAGGGGGTACCCTCGAGCAGTACTTC

abundance: .
j_gene: TRBJ1-1
len: 14
d_gene: .
v_gene: TRBV20-1
CDR3aa: CSARSAATNTEAFF
CDR3nt: TGCAGTGCTAGATCCGCAGCTACGAACACTGAAGCTTTCTTT

abundance: .
j_gene: TRBJ2-6
len: 13
d_gene: .
v_gene: TRBV28
CDR3aa: CASYRSGANVLTF
CDR3nt: TGTGCCAGTTACCGGTCTGGGGCCAACGTCCTGACTTTC

abundance: .
j_gene: TRBJ1-5
len: 15
d_gene: .
v_gene: TRBV6-1
CDR3aa: CASRPIQGISQPQHF
CDR3nt: TGTGCCAGCAGACCTATTCAGGGGATTTCTCAGCCCCAGCATTTT

abundance: once
j_gene: TRBJ2-3
len: 15
d_gene: TRBD2
v_gene: TRBV6-2/TRBV6-3
CDR3aa: CASSQGLGESDTQYF
CDR3nt: TGTGCCAGCAGCCAAGGACTAGGGGAGTCAGATACGCAGTATTTT

abundance: once
j_gene: TRBJ1-1
len: 13
d_gene: .
v_gene: TRBV7-9
CDR3aa: CASSLKGSTEAFF
CDR3nt: TGTGCCAGCAGCTTAAAGGGCAGCACTGAAGCTTTCTTT

abundance: medium-sized
j_gene: TRBJ2-7
len: 15
d_gene: .
v_gene: TRBV20-1
CDR3aa: CSARDPATQSYEQYF
CDR3nt: TGCAGTGCTAGAGATCCGGCGACACAATCCTACGAGCAGTACTTC

abundance: few
j_gene: TRBJ2-2
len: 12
d_gene: .
v_gene: TRBV28
CDR3aa: CASRGNTGELFF
CDR3nt: TGTGCCAGCAGGGGTAACACCGGGGAGCTGTTTTTT

abundance: .
j_gene: TRBJ2-5
len: 15
d_gene: .
v_gene: TRBV7-2
CDR3aa: CASSRAGTLQETQYF
CDR3nt: TGTGCCAGCAGCAGAGCGGGGACACTACAAGAGACCCAGTACTTC

abundance: few
j_gene: TRBJ1-1
len: 16
d_gene: TRBD1
v_gene: TRBV7-9
CDR3aa: CASSPRQGVNFAEAFF
CDR3nt: TGTGCCAGCAGCCCGAGACAGGGTGTCAACTTTGCTGAAGCTTTCTTT

abundance: .
j_gene: TRBJ2-7
len: 15
d_gene: TRBD2
v_gene: TRBV20-1
CDR3aa: CSAGRLAGGPYEQYF
CDR3nt: TGCAGTGCTGGAAGACTAGCGGGAGGCCCCTACGAGCAGTACTTC

abundance: .
j_gene: TRBJ2-7
len: 13
d_gene: .
v_gene: TRBV28
CDR3aa: CASSSGTWNEQYF
CDR3nt: TGTGCCAGCAGCTCCGGGACGTGGAACGAGCAGTACTTC

abundance: .
j_gene: TRBJ1-5
len: 12
d_gene: .
v_gene: TRBV28
CDR3aa: CASGFPNQPQHF
CDR3nt: TGTGCCAGCGGGTTTCCCAATCAGCCCCAGCATTTT

abundance: .
j_gene: TRBJ2-2
len: 15
d_gene: .
v_gene: TRBV7-9
CDR3aa: CARGPGTRDTGELFF
CDR3nt: TGTGCCAGGGGCCCCGGGACGAGGGACACCGGGGAGCTGTTTTTT

abundance: .
j_gene: TRBJ2-3
len: 14
d_gene: TRBD2
v_gene: TRBV30
CDR3aa: CACVPRGGTDTQYF
CDR3nt: TGTGCCTGCGTACCTCGGGGGGGCACAGATACGCAGTATTTT

abundance: .
j_gene: TRBJ1-6
len: 12
d_gene: .
v_gene: TRBV19
CDR3aa: CASSIKGSPLHF
CDR3nt: TGTGCCAGTAGTATAAAGGGCTCACCCCTCCACTTT

abundance: .
j_gene: TRBJ2-7
len: 15
d_gene: TRBD2
v_gene: TRBV20-1
CDR3aa: CSARDVTSGPYEQYF
CDR3nt: TGCAGTGCTAGAGATGTGACTAGCGGGCCCTACGAGCAGTACTTC

abundance: .
j_gene: TRBJ2-7
len: 14
d_gene: .
v_gene: TRBV6-5
CDR3aa: CASSYGQGINEQYF
CDR3nt: TGTGCCAGCAGTTACGGCCAGGGGATCAACGAGCAGTACTTC

abundance: .
j_gene: TRBJ1-6
len: 15
d_gene: TRBD1
v_gene: TRBV10-3
CDR3aa: CAISESAGGASPLHF
CDR3nt: TGTGCCATCAGTGAGTCGGCAGGGGGAGCTTCACCCCTCCACTTT

abundance: .
j_gene: TRBJ1-1
len: 15
d_gene: .
v_gene: TRBV28
CDR3aa: CASGIWGSWPTEAFF
CDR3nt: TGTGCCAGCGGTATCTGGGGATCTTGGCCCACTGAAGCTTTCTTT

abundance: .
j_gene: TRBJ1-6
len: 14
d_gene: TRBD1
v_gene: TRBV28
CDR3aa: CASRRTGTNSPLHF
CDR3nt: TGTGCCAGCAGAAGGACAGGGACCAATTCACCCCTCCACTTT

abundance: .
j_gene: TRBJ1-3
len: 10
d_gene: .
v_gene: TRBV6-1
CDR3aa: CASSHGPIYF
CDR3nt: TGTGCCAGCAGTCACGGCCCCATATATTTT

abundance: .
j_gene: TRBJ1-5
len: 12
d_gene: .
v_gene: TRBV28
CDR3aa: CASKGRDQPQHF
CDR3nt: TGTGCCAGCAAGGGCAGGGATCAGCCCCAGCATTTT

abundance: .
j_gene: TRBJ2-1
len: 17
d_gene: .
v_gene: TRBV21-1
CDR3aa: CASSNSDSQGSYNEQFF
CDR3nt: TGTGCCAGCAGCAACTCGGACAGCCAAGGATCCTACAATGAGCAGTTCTTC

abundance: .
j_gene: TRBJ1-1
len: 13
d_gene: TRBD1
v_gene: TRBV5-1
CDR3aa: CASSSSQGAEAFF
CDR3nt: TGCGCCAGCAGCTCAAGCCAGGGGGCTGAAGCTTTCTTT

abundance: few
j_gene: TRBJ2-1
len: 19
d_gene: .
v_gene: TRBV15
CDR3aa: CATSRRQFSDWNKPQRQFF
CDR3nt: TGTGCCACCAGCAGACGACAGTTCTCGGACTGGAACAAGCCCCAACGGCAGTTCTTC

abundance: few
j_gene: TRBJ1-5
len: 13
d_gene: .
v_gene: TRBV30
CDR3aa: CAWSPRINQPQHF
CDR3nt: TGTGCCTGGAGTCCACGGATCAATCAGCCCCAGCATTTT

abundance: .
j_gene: TRBJ1-2
len: 14
d_gene: .
v_gene: TRBV5-4
CDR3aa: CASSLGVMATPYTF
CDR3nt: TGTGCCAGCAGCTTGGGGGTTATGGCTACACCGTACACCTTC

abundance: once
j_gene: TRBJ2-5
len: 16
d_gene: .
v_gene: TRBV20-1
CDR3aa: CSAPAAGLAHRGTQYF
CDR3nt: TGCAGTGCTCCCGCGGCGGGCCTAGCCCACCGTGGGACCCAGTACTTC

abundance: .
j_gene: TRBJ2-5
len: 11
d_gene: .
v_gene: TRBV20-1
CDR3aa: CSALRWETQYF
CDR3nt: TGCAGTGCTCTACGGTGGGAGACCCAGTACTTC

abundance: few
j_gene: TRBJ2-2
len: 14
d_gene: .
v_gene: TRBV19
CDR3aa: CASTRGGNTGELFF
CDR3nt: TGTGCCAGTACCCGAGGGGGGAACACCGGGGAGCTGTTTTTT

abundance: once
j_gene: TRBJ1-1
len: 15
d_gene: .
v_gene: TRBV11-3
CDR3aa: CASSLVGGGNTEAFF
CDR3nt: TGTGCCAGCAGCTTAGTCGGAGGTGGAAACACTGAAGCTTTCTTT